The 27 T cell receptor beta chains below come from one sample, sequenced in a study of T cells in localized non-small cell lung cancer. Clones were read by immunoSEQ multiplex PCR, and TCRdb kept only the in-frame ones, dropping some. The data show around 2,000 clones, approximately 21% seen once. Sequences were derived from lung tumor tissue, sampled before any cancer treatment. Receptors originate from a man aged 40-75 years with stage II lung adenocarcinoma.

The gene calls are TRBV10-2 and TRBJ2-3, with D hard to call. The CDR3 loop spans 13 amino acids. Deletions cut 7 bases from V and 0 bases from J, with 8 bases between. CDR1 is WSHSY and CDR2 is SAAADI in the germline V gene. CDR3 DNA: TGCGCCAGCAAGCCTCCTAGCACAGATACGCAGTATTTT. Translation: CASKPPSTDTQYF.

The chain is built from TRBV12-5 and TRBJ1-1; 7 bases fit TRBD1. Germline-derived CDR1 and CDR2 are LGHNT and FRNRAP. This CDR3 spans 12 amino acids. The V and J ends lost 1 base and 9 bases, in that order; junction bases with no gene match: 2. In nucleotides, the CDR3 is TGTGCTAGTGGTTTGGAGGGACAGAAAGCTTTCTTT. This translates into CASGLEGQKAFF.

Relative to its sample, this clone is medium-sized. V and J are TRBV7-2 and TRBJ1-2; the D is unclear. This CDR3 contains 13 residues. V was trimmed by 0 bases and J by 6 bases, leaving 8 bases between them. Germline values: CDR1 SGHTA, CDR2 FQGNSA. CDR3 nucleotide sequence: TGTGCCAGCAGCTTAGCACCGGCGGATGGCTACACCTTC. Amino acids: CASSLAPADGYTF.

This sequence joins TRBV19 and TRBJ1-2; the D gene is possibly TRBD1 (5 bases). CDR3 size: 13 residues. Trimming cost V 6 bases and J 8 bases, with 16 bases left between them. The germline V gene encodes CDR1 LNHDA and CDR2 SQIVND (reference sequence). CDR3 DNA: TGTGCCAGTAGGCTTATACTGAGGGGCGGCTACACCTTC. Translation gives CASRLILRGGYTF.

The sample holds a few counts of this clone. This rearrangement joins TRBV5-1 to TRBJ2-3; D not resolved. The germline gives CDR1 SGHRS, CDR2 YFSETQ. V lost 0 bases to trimming and J lost 2 bases, with 10 bases between them. The CDR3 has 15 amino acids. CDR3 in DNA: TGCGCCAGCAGCTTGGTGGCAGGATCCACAGATACGCAGTATTTT. This codes for CASSLVAGSTDTQYF.

This clone has more than one count but fewer than ten. The chain carries TRBV6-8 and TRBJ2-2; TRBD2 matches at 7 bases. The J segment lost 6 bases and the V segment lost 1 base, leaving 8 bases of the junction unmatched. Germline CDR1 MNHGY, CDR2 SAAAGT. This CDR3 region has 16 residues. The CDR3 is CASSYYMGGSAGELFF. CDR3 nucleotides: TGTGCCAGCAGTTACTATATGGGGGGGTCGGCCGGGGAGCTGTTTTTT.

This chain joins TRBV11-3 and TRBJ1-1, with D possibly TRBD1 on 6 matching bases. The ends were cut back, 3 bases at V and 4 bases at J, with 15 bases in the middle. The CDR3 is made up of 15 amino acids. Germline CDR1 SGHNT, CDR2 YENEEA. The CDR3 region has the DNA TGTGCCAGCAGCTTCTCGGACCAAGGGGGCACTGAAGCTTTCTTT. Encoded protein: CASSFSDQGGTEAFF.

The rearrangement uses TRBV30 and TRBJ1-1; D uncertain. Germline loops: CDR1 GTSNPN, CDR2 SVGIG (reference sequence). This CDR3 spans 13 amino acids. The V gene lost 2 bases and the J gene lost 1 base, with 8 bases spanning the gap. The CDR3: CAWSLTWNTEAFF. In DNA form, the CDR3 reads TGTGCCTGGAGTCTAACCTGGAACACTGAAGCTTTCTTT.

This chain links TRBV19 with TRBJ1-2; the D gene is possibly TRBD1 (5 bases). The CDR3 spans 12 residues. Germline lookup yields CDR1 LNHDA and CDR2 SQIVND (reference sequence). Trimming removed 10 bases from V and 6 bases from J, with 15 bases in between. Here the CDR3 DNA reads TGTGCCACTCAGGGTGAGGTCGATGGCTACACCTTC. It is translated as CATQGEVDGYTF.

The chain joins TRBV30 to TRBJ2-7; either TRBD1 or TRBD2 may supply D (5 bases each). This CDR3 region has 12 residues. CDR1 is GTSNPN, CDR2 SVGIG, per germline (reference sequence). V was clipped by 1 base and J by 7 bases, with 11 bases between them. The CDR3 DNA follows: TGTGCCTGGAGTGAAATCTGGGGGGAGCAGTACTTC. It translates to CAWSEIWGEQYF.

By share, this clone counts as medium-sized. The V and J genes are TRBV11-3 and TRBJ1-4; D is ambiguous. The CDR3 runs 14 residues. The V end was cut by 3 bases, the J end by 4 bases, with 9 bases between. Per germline, CDR1 SGHNT and CDR2 YENEEA. The CDR3 sequence: CASSLEGFNEKLFF. CDR3 coding DNA: TGTGCCAGCAGCTTGGAGGGTTTTAATGAAAAACTGTTTTTT.

The chain combines TRBV25-1 with TRBJ2-6; D not resolved. CDR3 size: 18 residues. Trimming removed 2 bases from V and 0 bases from J, with 14 bases in between. Germline V lookup: CDR1 MGHDK, CDR2 SYGVNS. CDR3: CASSEKKGALSGANVLTF. DNA of the CDR3: TGTGCCAGCAGTGAAAAAAAGGGCGCCCTCTCTGGGGCCAACGTCCTGACTTTC.

The chain carries TRBV5-1 and TRBJ2-6, with no clear D. Germline V gives CDR1 SGHRS, CDR2 YFSETQ. This CDR3 contains 15 residues. The V gene lost 2 bases and the J gene lost 0 bases, with 6 bases spanning the gap. CDR3 residues: CASSLTLSGANVLTF. The CDR3 DNA sequence: TGCGCCAGCAGCTTAACCCTCTCTGGGGCCAACGTCCTGACTTTC.

The chain is built from TRBV1 and TRBJ2-7; the table assigns TRBD2, which was not confirmed against the DNA. TRBV1 constitutes a pseudogene. This CDR3 is built from 13 residues. This CDR3 is CTLKRGTTYEQYF. The CDR3 nucleotides are TGCACCCTCAAGCGGGGAACTACCTACGAGCAGTACTTC.

The chain carries TRBV30 and TRBJ2-7; a weak D match, TRBD1 (6 bases). From germline, CDR1 is GTSNPN and CDR2 SVGIG (reference sequence). The CDR3 is made up of 12 amino acids. V lost 5 bases and J 6 bases, leaving 14 bases between the germline ends. CDR3 sequence (DNA): TGTGCCTGGGGCAGGGGTCTTACCGAGCAGTACTTC. Translated: CAWGRGLTEQYF.

This clone turned up a few times. DNA for the CDR3: TGTGCCAGCAGCTTTCCGAGTACAACTAATGAAAAACTGTTTTTT. Its protein product is CASSFPSTTNEKLFF. V gene TRBV11-3 combines with J gene TRBJ1-4; the D is unclear. Trimming took 3 bases from V and 0 from J, leaving 8 bases between them. Germline V gives CDR1 SGHNT, CDR2 YENEEA. The CDR3 covers 15 residues.

In this sample, this clone is medium-sized. The V and J genes are TRBV7-1 and TRBJ2-5, with a tentative D call TRBD2 (5 bases). TRBV7-1 is an ORF, and what it does is uncertain. The ends were cut back, 4 bases at V and 4 bases at J, with 10 bases in the middle. CDR3 length equals 13 residues. The DNA of the CDR3 is TGTGCCAGCAGCTTTCCTAGCATAGAGACCCAGTACTTC. Translation gives CASSFPSIETQYF.

This clone was counted between two and nine times. The genes are TRBV11-3 and TRBJ1-4; TRBD1 aligns across 8 bases. CDR1 and CDR2 (germline): SGHNT, YENEEA. CDR3 size: 15 residues. With V trimmed by 5 bases and J by 8 bases, 10 bases remained unmatched. The CDR3 protein is CASSTGQATREKLFF. DNA for the CDR3: TGTGCCAGCAGCACGGGACAGGCTACGCGGGAAAAACTGTTTTTT.

The genes are TRBV14 and TRBJ2-7; TRBD1 agrees at 11 bases. The germline V gene has CDR1 SGHDN and CDR2 FVKESK. This CDR3 spans 14 amino acids. Losses at the gene ends were 0 bases for V and 10 bases for J; bases not matched to a gene: 5. DNA of the CDR3: TGTGCCAGCAGCCAAGACTGGACAGGGGGCGCCCAGTACTTC. Protein sequence: CASSQDWTGGAQYF. Drawing the rest from reference TRBV14 and TRBJ2-7, the complete variable domain is EAGVTQFPSHSVIEKGQTVTLRCDPISGHDNLYWYRRVMGKEIKFLLHFVKESKQDESGMPNNRFLAERTGGTYSTLKVQPAELEDSGVYFCASSQDWTGGAQYFGPGTRLTVT.

Relative to its sample, this clone is medium-sized. The chain links TRBV4-1 to TRBJ1-2; D might be TRBD1 (6 bases). Germline V gene lookup returns CDR1 MGHRA and CDR2 YSYEKL. The germline V and J ends were trimmed by 0 bases and 8 bases, with 13 bases remaining between them. This CDR3 has 14 residues. CDR3: CASSQDPQGLGYTF. CDR3 nucleotide sequence: TGCGCCAGCAGCCAAGATCCCCAGGGGCTAGGCTACACCTTC.

Comment on this clone: Its ends do not fully match the called genes, so a read error is possible. The V and J genes are TRBV5-1 and TRBJ1-1, with D unresolved. From germline, CDR1 is SGHRS and CDR2 YFSETQ. The CDR3 runs to 14 residues. CDR3 in DNA: TGCGCCAGCTGCTTCTCTGACGGGAGGACTGAAGCTTTCTTT. It codes for CASCFSDGRTEAFF.

The CDR3 loop is CASSSAQLAVDEQFF. CDR3 nucleotide sequence: TGTGCCAGCAGCTCCGCGCAGCTAGCGGTCGATGAGCAGTTCTTC. V and J are TRBV11-3 and TRBJ2-1; 7 bases match TRBD2. The CDR3 runs 15 residues. The germline V gene encodes CDR1 SGHNT and CDR2 YENEEA. V shed 4 bases, J shed 8 bases, and the junction held 11 bases outside the gene matches. The entire variable domain, with the rest obtained from reference TRBV11-3 and TRBJ2-1, is as follows: EAGVVQSPRYKIIEKKQPVAFWCNPISGHNTLYWYLQNLGQGPELLIRYENEEAVDDSQLPKDRFSAERLKGVDSTLKIQPAELGDSAVYLCASSSAQLAVDEQFFGPGTRLTVL.

V is TRBV6-8 and J is TRBJ1-1; 12 bases are a match to TRBD1. Trimming removed 4 bases from V and 6 bases from J; junction bases left unmatched: 6. Germline V lookup: CDR1 MNHGY, CDR2 SAAAGT. This CDR3 contains 15 residues. The CDR3 sequence is CASSLLGTGGPEAFF. The CDR3 DNA reads TGTGCCAGCAGTTTATTAGGGACAGGGGGCCCTGAAGCTTTCTTT.

In its sample, this clone is medium-sized. The J gene is TRBJ1-5, the V gene TRBV6-8; tentatively, D is TRBD1 (5 bases). Germline lookup yields CDR1 MNHGY and CDR2 SAAAGT. This CDR3 is built from 15 residues. V was shortened by 8 bases and J by 2 bases, with 16 bases between the two germline ends. This CDR3 is CASGRGGRGNQPQHF. The CDR3 coding sequence is TGTGCCAGCGGAAGGGGAGGGAGGGGCAATCAGCCCCAGCATTTT.

Here the CDR3 DNA reads TGTGCCAGTAGTATTTCAGGGGGGGATCAGCCCCAGCATTTT. Amino acids: CASSISGGDQPQHF. The chain couples TRBV19 to TRBJ1-5, with TRBD1 matching over 7 bases. The germline V gene encodes CDR1 LNHDA and CDR2 SQIVND (reference sequence). CDR3 length: 14 residues. The V and J ends lost 3 bases and 5 bases, in that order; junction bases with no gene match: 4.

V usage is TRBV30 and J usage is TRBJ1-5; no clear D gene. The CDR3 runs 14 residues. Trimming cost V 7 bases and J 0 bases, with 13 bases left between them. Germline CDR1 reads GTSNPN; CDR2 reads SVGIG (reference sequence). CDR3: CALSLGYSNQPQHF. The CDR3 DNA reads TGTGCCTTATCCCTCGGGTATAGCAATCAGCCCCAGCATTTT.

The chain joins TRBV30 to TRBJ1-2; 9 nucleotides line up with TRBD1. This CDR3 comprises 14 residues. Looked up from germline, CDR1 is GTSNPN and CDR2 is SVGIG (reference sequence). V dropped 2 bases and J dropped 4; count of bases not matched to a gene: 5. The CDR3 sequence: CAWSLGQGRYGYTF. The CDR3 DNA is TGTGCCTGGAGTTTGGGACAGGGCCGCTATGGCTACACCTTC.